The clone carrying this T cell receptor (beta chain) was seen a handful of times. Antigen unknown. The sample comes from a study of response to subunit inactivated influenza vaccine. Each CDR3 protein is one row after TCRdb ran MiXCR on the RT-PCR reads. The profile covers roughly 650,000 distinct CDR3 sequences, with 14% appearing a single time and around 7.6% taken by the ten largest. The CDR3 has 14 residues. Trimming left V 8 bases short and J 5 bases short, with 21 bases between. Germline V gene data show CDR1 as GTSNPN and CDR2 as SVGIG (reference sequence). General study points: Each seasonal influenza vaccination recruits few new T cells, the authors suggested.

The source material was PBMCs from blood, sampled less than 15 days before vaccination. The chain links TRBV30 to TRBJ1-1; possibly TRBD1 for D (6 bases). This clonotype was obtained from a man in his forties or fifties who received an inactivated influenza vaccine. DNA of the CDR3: TGTGCCGGGGCCCGACAGGACCTGAGGACTGAAGCTTTCTTT. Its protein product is CAGARQDLRTEAFF. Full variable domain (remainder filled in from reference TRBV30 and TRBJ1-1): SQTIHQWPATLVQPVGSPLSLECTVEGTSNPNLYWYRQAAGRGLQLLFYSVGIGQISSEVPQNLSASRPQDRQFILSSKKLLLSDSGFYLCAGARQDLRTEAFFGQGTRLTVV.